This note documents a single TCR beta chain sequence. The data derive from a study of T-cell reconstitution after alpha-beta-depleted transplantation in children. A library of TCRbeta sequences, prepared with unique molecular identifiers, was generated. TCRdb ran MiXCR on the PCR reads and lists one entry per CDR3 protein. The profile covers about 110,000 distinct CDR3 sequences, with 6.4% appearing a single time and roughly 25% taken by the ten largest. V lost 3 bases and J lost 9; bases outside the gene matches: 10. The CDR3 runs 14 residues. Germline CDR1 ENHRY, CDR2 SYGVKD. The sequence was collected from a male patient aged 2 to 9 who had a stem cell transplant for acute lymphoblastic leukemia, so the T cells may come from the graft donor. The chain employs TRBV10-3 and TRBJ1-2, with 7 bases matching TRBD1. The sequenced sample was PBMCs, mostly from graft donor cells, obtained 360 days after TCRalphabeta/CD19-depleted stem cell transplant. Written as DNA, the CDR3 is TGTGCCATCAGTGAAATAGGTACAGGGGAGAGCTACACCTTC. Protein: CAISEIGTGESYTF.